This record looks at one T cell receptor (beta chain) sequence and its context. Its antigen is unknown. Sequencing used immunoSEQ multiplex PCR; TCRdb keeps in-frame clones, though not all of them. The data hold more than 65,000 clones, with approximately 84% observed a single time. The germline V and J ends were trimmed by 1 base and 2 bases, with 12 bases remaining between them. In germline, CDR1 is SEHNR, CDR2 FQNEAQ (reference sequence). CDR3 size: 15 residues. This entry comes from a study of early stage breast cancer tumors. Whole-study results and caveats: Enriched TCRB sequences shared across patients were mostly commonly generated sequences.

The receptor was isolated from a person in their 40s with breast cancer. The specimen sequenced was blood. This chain links TRBV7-9 with TRBJ2-7; D ambiguous. CDR3 sequence (DNA): TGTGCCAGCAGCTTAGAGGTCGGGCGAACCTACGAGCAGTACTTC. Its translation is CASSLEVGRTYEQYF.